These 17 T cell receptor beta chains share one sample of origin, sequenced in a study of blood T cell repertoires in COVID-19. The repertoire was sequenced with immunoSEQ multiplex PCR; TCRdb's copy has only in-frame clones and lacks some. The profile covers approximately 210,000 clones, with less than 90% appearing a single time and about 20% taken by the ten largest. The sequenced sample was peripheral blood. These receptors all come from a human donor in a cohort sampled during active COVID-19.

V is TRBV18 and J is TRBJ2-1, with TRBD2 identical over 8 bases. Trimming cost V 1 base and J 0 bases; bases outside gene matches: 5. Germline V lookup: CDR1 KGHSH, CDR2 LQKENI. The CDR3 covers 17 residues. The CDR3 loop is CASSPRLLADSYNEQFF. CDR3 in DNA: TGTGCCAGCTCACCACGCCTACTAGCGGACTCCTACAATGAGCAGTTCTTC.

The genes are TRBV7-8 and TRBJ2-3; D remains ambiguous. CDR3 size: 14 residues. V dropped 4 bases and J dropped 1 base, with 9 bases sitting between them. CDR1 and CDR2 (germline): SGHVS, FQNEAQ. CDR3 sequence (DNA): TGTGCCAGCAGCTCCCCCGTTCGCACAGATACGCAGTATTTT. This translates into CASSSPVRTDTQYF.

This clone was observed once. This chain links TRBV18 with TRBJ1-4; D is undetermined. The CDR3 runs to 13 residues. V was shortened by 4 bases and J by 5 bases, with 8 bases between the two germline ends. Per the germline V gene, CDR1 is KGHSH and CDR2 is LQKENI. The CDR3 sequence: CASSQAGNEKLFF. The CDR3 DNA is TGTGCCAGCTCACAGGCAGGAAATGAAAAACTGTTTTTT.

The rearrangement uses TRBV14 and TRBJ2-2, with 9 bases aligning to TRBD1. Germline V gene sequence: CDR1 SGHDN, CDR2 FVKESK. This CDR3 has 15 amino acids. V lost 3 bases, J lost 4 bases, and 3 bases stayed unmatched. In DNA, the CDR3 is TGTGCCAGCAGCCAGGGGACAGGGAGCACCGGGGAGCTGTTTTTT. This encodes CASSQGTGSTGELFF.

The chain has TRBV27 and TRBJ1-5; D gene uncertain. The CDR3 contains 14 residues. V lost 3 bases and J 0 bases, leaving 6 bases between the germline ends. CDR1 MNHEY and CDR2 SMNVEV come from the germline V gene (reference sequence). The CDR3 is CASSFSDSNQPQHF. CDR3 nucleotide sequence: TGTGCCAGCAGTTTCTCAGATAGCAATCAGCCCCAGCATTTT.

This sequence joins TRBV6-1 and TRBJ1-2; 8 bases match TRBD1. The CDR3 loop spans 15 amino acids. J gave up 4 bases and V 3 bases, and 7 bases lay outside the gene matches. Looked up from germline, CDR1 is MNHNS and CDR2 is SASEGT. The CDR3 is CASSDRDRTFYGYTF. CDR3 DNA: TGTGCCAGCAGTGACCGGGACAGGACCTTCTATGGCTACACCTTC.

V usage is TRBV11-2 and J usage is TRBJ2-2; 8 bases are shared with TRBD1. The junction had 15 bases not matched to a gene; V was cut back by 1 base and J by 5 bases. Germline values: CDR1 SGHAT, CDR2 FQNNGV. CDR3 size: 19 residues. The CDR3 DNA is TGTGCCAGCAGCTTAGTTGCCATCAGAGGACAGGGTGGTACCGGGGAGCTGTTTTTT. Translated: CASSLVAIRGQGGTGELFF. Supplemented by reference TRBV11-2 and TRBJ2-2, the full variable domain reads EAGVAQSPRYKIIEKRQSVAFWCNPISGHATLYWYQQILGQGPKLLIQFQNNGVVDDSQLPKDRFSAERLKGVDSTLKIQPAKLEDSAVYLCASSLVAIRGQGGTGELFFGEGSRLTVL.

The genes are TRBV9 and TRBJ1-5; 8 bases are a match to TRBD1. The junction had 1 base not matched to a gene; V was cut back by 3 bases and J by 2 bases. The length of the CDR3 is 14 residues. Germline-derived CDR1 and CDR2 are SGDLS and YYNGEE. The CDR3 DNA reads TGTGCCAGCAGCGAGACAGGGGGCAATCAGCCCCAGCATTTT. The encoded protein is CASSETGGNQPQHF.

The chain recombines TRBV2 with TRBJ1-5; possibly TRBD1 for D (5 bases). Germline V gives CDR1 SNHLY, CDR2 FYNNEI. The CDR3 is 14 residues long. The germline V and J ends were trimmed by 8 bases and 0 bases, with 11 bases remaining between them. CDR3 bases: TGTGCCAGCGGTCAGACAGTTAGCAATCAGCCCCAGCATTTT. Translated, it gives CASGQTVSNQPQHF.

The chain has TRBV11-2 and TRBJ1-5; 7 bases map to TRBD1. V dropped 4 bases and J dropped 5; count of bases not matched to a gene: 11. CDR1 is SGHAT and CDR2 is FQNNGV in the germline V gene. The CDR3 consists of 16 residues. As DNA, the CDR3 is TGTGCCAGCAGCTCAGCGGGCAGGGGGGTGTATCAGCCCCAGCATTTT. It encodes CASSSAGRGVYQPQHF. Full variable domain (missing parts from reference TRBV11-2 and TRBJ1-5): EAGVAQSPRYKIIEKRQSVAFWCNPISGHATLYWYQQILGQGPKLLIQFQNNGVVDDSQLPKDRFSAERLKGVDSTLKIQPAKLEDSAVYLCASSSAGRGVYQPQHFGDGTRLSIL.

The chain uses TRBV7-3 and TRBJ2-2; 13 nucleotides agree with TRBD2. The CDR3 runs to 15 residues. Germline assignment: CDR1 SGHTA and CDR2 FQGTGA. With V trimmed by 6 bases and J by 8 bases, 6 bases remained unmatched. The CDR3 is CASRGTSGEKGELFF. The CDR3, as DNA: TGTGCCAGCAGGGGGACTAGCGGGGAAAAAGGGGAGCTGTTTTTT.

J is TRBJ1-3 and V is TRBV25-1; weak D call: TRBD1 (6 bases). The germline gives CDR1 MGHDK, CDR2 SYGVNS. V was pared by 6 bases and J by 2 bases, with 20 bases between. The CDR3 contains 17 residues. The chain's CDR3 is CASRGRSQGRTGNTIYF. Written as DNA, the CDR3 is TGTGCCAGCAGAGGAAGATCGCAGGGGCGAACTGGAAACACCATATATTTT.

This clone occurred a few times. This chain connects TRBV27 to TRBJ1-6; 7 bases agree with TRBD1. Germline V gene data show CDR1 as MNHEY and CDR2 as SMNVEV (reference sequence). CDR3 length equals 15 residues. V shed 5 bases and J 10 bases; nucleotides not matched to a gene: 11. The CDR3 loop is CASSQRQGQGSPLHF. In DNA, the CDR3 is TGTGCCAGCAGTCAACGACAGGGCCAAGGGTCACCCCTCCACTTT.

The J gene is TRBJ1-5, the V gene TRBV19; D unresolved. CDR3 size: 14 residues. Germline V CDR1 and CDR2: LNHDA, SQIVND (reference sequence). V gave up 5 bases and J gave up 2 bases, with 10 bases separating them. The CDR3 loop reads CASSWGGGNQPQHF. The CDR3 nucleotides are TGTGCCAGTAGTTGGGGAGGCGGCAATCAGCCCCAGCATTTT.

The chain combines TRBV6-5 with TRBJ2-3, with D tentatively TRBD1 (6 bases). The V gene's germline CDR1 is MNHEY and CDR2 SVGAGI. V gave up 7 bases and J gave up 7 bases, with 15 bases separating them. This CDR3 is built from 13 residues. The chain's CDR3 is CASKPGQSYTQYF. In DNA, the CDR3 is TGTGCCAGCAAACCGGGACAATCCTATACGCAGTATTTT.

V and J are TRBV5-1 and TRBJ2-4, with TRBD1 identical over 8 bases. The CDR3 has 13 amino acids. Germline CDR1 SGHRS, CDR2 YFSETQ. V shed 2 bases and J 8 bases; nucleotides not matched to a gene: 3. The CDR3 loop reads CASSLGQGDIQYF. CDR3 in DNA: TGCGCCAGCAGCTTAGGACAGGGTGACATTCAGTACTTC.

The chain uses TRBV20-1 and TRBJ2-3; D possibly corresponds to TRBD2 (6 bases). V dropped 3 bases and J dropped 1 base, with 14 bases sitting between them. The CDR3 is 15 residues long. Per the germline V gene, CDR1 is DFQATT and CDR2 is SNEGSKA (reference sequence). In DNA, the CDR3 is TGCAGTGCTAGTAGCGGCTGGGGGGGCACAGATACGCAGTATTTT. Translated, it gives CSASSGWGGTDTQYF.